One and the same sample provided the 23 T cell receptor beta chains below, sequenced in a study of technical replicates of blood from a few donors. Sequencing was performed with immunoSEQ multiplex PCR; in TCRdb, only in-frame clones are kept and a portion is missing. The data show around 76,000 clones, with approximately 97% seen just once and over 0.2% held by the top ten. The sequencing sample was made of T cells isolated from PBMCs. Source of these receptors: a human donor in good health.

The J gene is TRBJ2-2, the V gene TRBV7-3; D perhaps matches TRBD2 (6 bases). Germline CDR1 and CDR2: SGHTA and FQGTGA. The CDR3 has 15 amino acids. V lost 7 bases and J 8 bases, leaving 20 bases between the germline ends. The CDR3 is CASNSLGLSKGELFF. The CDR3, as DNA: TGTGCCAGCAACTCCCTGGGACTTAGTAAAGGGGAGCTGTTTTTT.

The chain combines TRBV11-3 with TRBJ2-1, with D uncertain. The CDR3 extends over 12 amino acids. Germline values: CDR1 SGHNT, CDR2 YENEEA. The ends were cut back, 3 bases at V and 7 bases at J, with 7 bases in the middle. The CDR3 sequence is CASSFPGNEQFF. Written as DNA, the CDR3 is TGTGCCAGCAGCTTTCCCGGGAATGAGCAGTTCTTC.

The chain uses TRBV25-1 and TRBJ2-2; D is undetermined. V was pared by 2 bases and J by 4 bases, with 11 bases between. The CDR3 is 15 amino acids. Germline V gene lookup returns CDR1 MGHDK and CDR2 SYGVNS. CDR3 nucleotide sequence: TGTGCCAGCAGTGAAGGTGGCGGTGGCACCGGGGAGCTGTTTTTT. Residues: CASSEGGGGTGELFF.

This chain joins TRBV6-5 and TRBJ2-7, with a possible D match to TRBD2 (6 bases). V lost 0 bases to trimming and J lost 3 bases, with 15 bases between them. Germline V gives CDR1 MNHEY, CDR2 SVGAGI. The CDR3 is 16 residues long. The CDR3 reads CASSYSIRDFNYEQYF. The CDR3 DNA follows: TGTGCCAGCAGTTACTCGATTCGGGACTTCAACTACGAGCAGTACTTC.

The chain has TRBV30 and TRBJ2-5; 10 nucleotides line up with TRBD2. The ends lost 3 bases at V and 1 base at J; junction bases unmatched: 8. CDR1 is GTSNPN and CDR2 is SVGIG in the germline V gene (reference sequence). This CDR3 is 16 amino acids long. The CDR3 region is CAWRLERGGIQETQYF. In DNA, the CDR3 is TGTGCCTGGAGGTTAGAGCGGGGGGGCATCCAAGAGACCCAGTACTTC.

The rearrangement links TRBV11-3 to TRBJ2-1, with 9 bases fitting TRBD2. Per germline, CDR1 SGHNT and CDR2 YENEEA. V dropped 3 bases and J dropped 0; count of bases not matched to a gene: 6. This CDR3 has 17 residues. The CDR3 DNA is TGTGCCAGCAGCTTTTCTAGCGGGGTCTTCTCCTACAATGAGCAGTTCTTC. Its protein is CASSFSSGVFSYNEQFF. The variable domain in full, completed from reference TRBV11-3 and TRBJ2-1, reads EAGVVQSPRYKIIEKKQPVAFWCNPISGHNTLYWYLQNLGQGPELLIRYENEEAVDDSQLPKDRFSAERLKGVDSTLKIQPAELGDSAVYLCASSFSSGVFSYNEQFFGPGTRLTVL.

This clone was recorded once. The genes are TRBV10-1 and TRBJ2-7, with D maybe TRBD1 (5 bases). CDR3 length equals 13 residues. V lost 4 bases and J 3 bases, leaving 10 bases between the germline ends. The germline CDR1 and CDR2 sequences are WNHNN and SYGVQD (reference sequence). CDR3 loop: CASSVQGSYEQYF. For the CDR3, the DNA is TGCGCCAGCAGTGTTCAGGGAAGCTACGAGCAGTACTTC.

V gene TRBV7-8 combines with J gene TRBJ1-5, with D perhaps matching TRBD1 (6 bases). Germline V gives CDR1 SGHVS, CDR2 FQNEAQ. The CDR3 has 14 amino acids. Trimming removed 2 bases at V and 5 bases at J, with 10 bases between. In DNA form, the CDR3 reads TGTGCCAGCAGCTTATCGGCAGGGGATCAGCCCCAGCATTTT. Its protein is CASSLSAGDQPQHF.

J is TRBJ2-5 and V is TRBV12-5; TRBD1 is a possible D gene (6 bases). Germline CDR1 is LGHNT and CDR2 is FRNRAP. Deletions cut 3 bases from V and 3 bases from J, with 14 bases between. CDR3 length equals 15 residues. For the CDR3, the DNA is TGTGCTAGTGGTTTTGGGGGCGCAAGGGAAGAGACCCAGTACTTC. Protein product: CASGFGGAREETQYF.

V and J are TRBV5-1 and TRBJ2-7; the D is unclear. Per the germline V gene, CDR1 is SGHRS and CDR2 is YFSETQ. CDR3 size: 17 residues. V was shortened by 0 bases and J by 3 bases, with 19 bases between the two germline ends. The CDR3 region is CASSLAAAKSWVYEQYF. The DNA for the CDR3 is TGCGCCAGCAGCTTGGCCGCGGCGAAGTCCTGGGTCTACGAGCAGTACTTC.

V gene TRBV19 combines with J gene TRBJ1-1, with unresolved D. Germline V gene lookup returns CDR1 LNHDA and CDR2 SQIVND (reference sequence). This CDR3 is built from 12 residues. V was cut by 1 base and J by 5 bases, with 5 bases left in between. The CDR3 coding sequence is TGTGCCAGTAGTATAGGGGCGACTGAAGCTTTCTTT. Amino acid sequence: CASSIGATEAFF.

This chain links TRBV2 with TRBJ1-5; D ambiguous. The V gene's germline CDR1 is SNHLY and CDR2 FYNNEI. Trimming stripped 5 bases from V and 0 bases from J, with 11 bases between. There are 15 residues in the CDR3. In DNA, the CDR3 is TGTGCCAGCAGTTTTCGCACGGGTAGCAATCAGCCCCAGCATTTT. The encoded protein is CASSFRTGSNQPQHF.

The J gene is TRBJ1-1, the V gene TRBV7-2; D might be TRBD1 (5 bases). The germline V and J ends were trimmed by 10 bases and 1 base, with 13 bases remaining between them. The length of the CDR3 is 13 residues. Per the germline V gene, CDR1 is SGHTA and CDR2 is FQGNSA. The CDR3 sequence is CATAGTGNTEAFF. Written as DNA, the CDR3 is TGTGCCACCGCGGGGACGGGGAACACTGAAGCTTTCTTT.

The chain employs TRBV5-4 and TRBJ1-4, with a tentative D call TRBD1 (6 bases). There are 17 residues in the CDR3. Looked up from germline, CDR1 is SGHNT and CDR2 is YYREEE (reference sequence). V dropped 5 bases and J dropped 7 bases, with 24 bases sitting between them. CDR3 residues: CASSLDGTPFSFEKLFF. For the CDR3, the DNA is TGTGCCAGCAGTCTAGACGGGACACCATTTTCGTTTGAAAAACTGTTTTTT.

The chain is built from TRBV5-4 and TRBJ2-7, with 11 nucleotides matching TRBD1. Losses at the gene ends were 0 bases for V and 0 bases for J; bases not matched to a gene: 8. The CDR3 runs 18 residues. Germline-derived CDR1 and CDR2 are SGHNT and YYREEE (reference sequence). CDR3 DNA sequence: TGTGCCAGCAGCTTGGCCACATCGGGGACAGGGGGCTCCTACGAGCAGTACTTC. Translated, it gives CASSLATSGTGGSYEQYF.

V and J are TRBV19 and TRBJ1-4, with TRBD1 matching over 9 bases. Germline V CDR1 and CDR2: LNHDA, SQIVND (reference sequence). J was trimmed by 1 base and V by 7 bases; bases with no gene match: 10. The CDR3 consists of 17 residues. The CDR3 spells CASTRTGVFITNEKLFF. The CDR3 DNA is TGTGCCAGTACCAGGACAGGGGTTTTCATAACTAATGAAAAACTGTTTTTT.

V gene TRBV4-2 combines with J gene TRBJ2-5, with D perhaps TRBD1 (5 bases). The CDR3 runs 14 residues. V lost 0 bases, J lost 4 bases, and 9 bases lay in between. CDR1 is LGHNA and CDR2 is YNFKEQ in the germline V gene. CDR3 sequence (DNA): TGTGCCAGCAGCCAAGAACAGGAGATAGAGACCCAGTACTTC. It specifies CASSQEQEIETQYF.

The V and J genes are TRBV30 and TRBJ2-3; 8 nucleotides agree with TRBD1. Germline CDR1 and CDR2: GTSNPN and SVGIG (reference sequence). The CDR3 covers 14 residues. V lost 6 bases, J lost 1 base, and 6 bases stayed unmatched. As DNA, the CDR3 is TGTGCCTGCCGACAGGGGAGTGGCACAGATACGCAGTATTTT. Translating it yields CACRQGSGTDTQYF.

The chain employs TRBV5-1 and TRBJ2-2; 8 bases line up with TRBD2. Germline trimming cut 1 base from V and 1 base from J; bases unmatched to any gene: 9. Germline lookup yields CDR1 SGHRS and CDR2 YFSETQ. This CDR3 contains 18 residues. The CDR3 protein is CASSLMVTSAGNTGELFF. CDR3 in DNA: TGCGCCAGCAGCTTGATGGTGACTAGCGCTGGGAACACCGGGGAGCTGTTTTTT.

J is TRBJ1-1 and V is TRBV28; maybe TRBD1 (6 bases). The ends were cut back, 8 bases at V and 8 bases at J, with 27 bases in the middle. CDR3 length: 16 amino acids. Germline V lookup: CDR1 MDHEN, CDR2 SYDVKM. The CDR3 spells CASRSSWTAYISEAFF. CDR3 DNA: TGTGCCAGCCGTTCGTCGTGGACAGCGTACATATCGGAAGCTTTCTTT.

The J gene is TRBJ1-1, the V gene TRBV5-1; D remains unclear. The CDR3 spans 15 residues. The germline V gene has CDR1 SGHRS and CDR2 YFSETQ. Trimming removed 1 base from V and 8 bases from J, with 18 bases in between. CDR3 protein: CASSLSSGLSPEAFF. CDR3 DNA sequence: TGCGCCAGCAGCTTGAGTTCCGGACTCTCTCCCGAAGCTTTCTTT.

The rearrangement uses TRBV15 and TRBJ1-4; tentatively, D is TRBD1 (6 bases). This CDR3 has 14 amino acids. The germline V gene encodes CDR1 LNHNV and CDR2 YYDKDF (reference sequence). V lost 0 bases and J lost 4, with 6 bases in between. CDR3 DNA: TGTGCCACCAGCAGAGACAGGGGTAATGAAAAACTGTTTTTT. Its protein is CATSRDRGNEKLFF.

This clone was recorded once. This rearrangement joins TRBV27 to TRBJ2-5, with 12 positions matching TRBD2. The ends lost 0 bases at V and 5 bases at J; junction bases unmatched: 7. This CDR3 region has 17 residues. CDR1 MNHEY and CDR2 SMNVEV come from the germline V gene (reference sequence). CDR3 DNA sequence: TGTGCCAGCAGTTTATCGGCTAGCGGGAGGGCGAGGGAGACCCAGTACTTC. Protein product: CASSLSASGRARETQYF.